The present T cell receptor (beta chain) was sequenced within a study of long-term antiretroviral therapy in people with HIV. The CDR3 loop spans 13 amino acids. V was clipped by 1 base and J by 9 bases, with 10 bases between them. Germline lookup yields CDR1 MRHNA and CDR2 SNTAGT. General study points: Clones showing expansion before ART dominated the repertoire at all time points.

Investigators performed immunoSEQ version v3.0 at survey level. TCRdb keeps only in-frame clones here, not all; method: immunoSEQ multiplex PCR. Among some 10,000 clones listed, 80% to 90% were seen once. About this clone itself: Antigen specificity is unknown.

V and J are TRBV6-4 and TRBJ2-1; D unclear. Sample: unsorted PBMCs, taken 0.7 years after starting antiretroviral therapy. This TCR was recovered from a man aged 40-49 years with HIV. The CDR3 bases are TGTGCCAGCAGTGACTTTCTTGCCGGTGAGCAGTTCTTC. Amino acid sequence: CASSDFLAGEQFF.